These 8 T cell receptor beta chains share one sample of origin, sequenced in a study of blood T cell repertoires in COVID-19. Sequencing was performed with immunoSEQ multiplex PCR; in TCRdb, only in-frame clones are kept and a portion is missing. The table has almost 65,000 clones, about 88% seen once; the top ten hold roughly a tenth. The sequenced sample was PBMCs or T cells enriched from blood (not recorded which). The receptors derive from a woman between 40 and 50 years old who had recovered from COVID-19.

This clone was counted once. This sequence joins TRBV9 and TRBJ2-3, with D possibly being TRBD2 (6 bases). The CDR3 is 15 residues long. V gave up 0 bases and J gave up 4 bases, with 12 bases separating them. Germline V gene lookup returns CDR1 SGDLS and CDR2 YYNGEE. CDR3 region: CASSVEIQRADTQYF. The DNA of the CDR3 is TGTGCCAGCAGCGTAGAGATCCAGCGGGCAGATACGCAGTATTTT.

The rearrangement links TRBV11-3 to TRBJ1-2; 11 bases fit TRBD1. V trimming: 2 bases; J trimming: 7 bases; junction bases outside the gene matches: 3. There are 14 residues in the CDR3. CDR1 and CDR2 (germline): SGHNT, YENEEA. CDR3 loop: CASSLRTGGLGYTF. CDR3 bases: TGTGCCAGCAGCTTACGGACAGGGGGCCTTGGCTACACCTTC. Using reference TRBV11-3 and TRBJ1-2 for the parts outside the CDR3, the full variable domain is EAGVVQSPRYKIIEKKQPVAFWCNPISGHNTLYWYLQNLGQGPELLIRYENEEAVDDSQLPKDRFSAERLKGVDSTLKIQPAELGDSAVYLCASSLRTGGLGYTFGSGTRLTVV.

This clone was observed a handful of times. This chain uses TRBV11-3 with TRBJ1-6, with D perhaps matching TRBD1 (5 bases). Germline CDR1 reads SGHNT; CDR2 reads YENEEA. The germline V and J ends were trimmed by 1 base and 7 bases, with 11 bases remaining between them. This CDR3 contains 15 residues. In DNA, the CDR3 is TGTGCCAGCAGCTTAGGCGCGACAGACAATTCACCCCTCCACTTT. As protein: CASSLGATDNSPLHF.

The chain has TRBV28 and TRBJ1-6; tentatively, D is TRBD1 (6 bases). Germline values: CDR1 MDHEN, CDR2 SYDVKM. V was trimmed by 8 bases and J by 11 bases, leaving 19 bases between them. The CDR3 extends over 14 amino acids. CDR3 in amino acids: CASGEGVLYAPLHF. Written as DNA, the CDR3 is TGTGCCAGCGGGGAGGGGGTTTTATATGCACCCCTCCACTTT.

The chain couples TRBV14 to TRBJ2-7, with 9 bases aligning to TRBD2. V trimming: 0 bases; J trimming: 0 bases; junction bases outside the gene matches: 3. There are 16 residues in the CDR3. Germline CDR1 SGHDN, CDR2 FVKESK. CDR3: CASSQEAAGGSYEQYF. The DNA for the CDR3 is TGTGCCAGCAGCCAAGAGGCAGCGGGGGGCTCCTACGAGCAGTACTTC.

The chain is built from TRBV7-3 and TRBJ1-6; TRBD1 is a possible D gene (6 bases). Trimming took off 2 bases at V and 9 bases at J, with 11 bases between the two ends. This CDR3 is built from 14 residues. The germline V gene encodes CDR1 SGHTA and CDR2 FQGTGA. The CDR3: CASSLGDNFSPLHF. In DNA, the CDR3 is TGTGCCAGCAGCTTAGGGGACAACTTTTCACCCCTCCACTTT.

This clone has only one observation. The chain carries TRBV2 and TRBJ1-2; 7 nucleotides align to TRBD1. The trim removed 6 bases at V and 8 bases at J, leaving 12 bases unmatched. Germline V gene data show CDR1 as SNHLY and CDR2 as FYNNEI. CDR3 size: 14 residues. Written as DNA, the CDR3 is TGTGCCAGCAGCAATTATAAGGGGGCGGACGGCTACACCTTC. Encoded protein: CASSNYKGADGYTF.

This chain links TRBV19 with TRBJ1-2; D is perhaps TRBD1 (5 bases). This CDR3 is built from 17 residues. Trimming shortened V by 1 base and J by 5 bases, and 20 bases separated the two germline ends. Germline lookup yields CDR1 LNHDA and CDR2 SQIVND (reference sequence). DNA of the CDR3: TGTGCCAGTAGTATAGGCGGACCACAGGCCCATTTATATGGCTACACCTTC. It yields the protein CASSIGGPQAHLYGYTF.